These 16 T cell receptor beta chains originate from one sample sequenced in a study of cytomegalovirus exposure and HLA in healthy donors. TCRdb keeps only in-frame clones here, not all; method: immunoSEQ multiplex PCR. The sample consists of roughly 75,000 clones, approximately 96% of them appearing once. Material for sequencing was PBMCs. The receptors come from a man aged 18 to 29 in good health and CMV-seropositive.

This chain uses TRBV2 with TRBJ2-3; 8 bases are a match to TRBD2. There are 13 residues in the CDR3. The J segment lost 3 bases and the V segment lost 7 bases, leaving 3 bases of the junction unmatched. The germline V gene has CDR1 SNHLY and CDR2 FYNNEI. This CDR3 reads CASNAGGTDTQYF. The CDR3 DNA is TGTGCCAGCAATGCGGGGGGAACAGATACGCAGTATTTT.

The CDR3 DNA follows: TGTGCCAGCAGTGAGCGCAGGGGAGCCGGGGAGCTGTTTTTT. Translation gives CASSERRGAGELFF. The chain is built from TRBV6-5 and TRBJ2-2, with D perhaps matching TRBD1 (6 bases). V lost 5 bases, J lost 6 bases, and 13 bases lay in between. The CDR3 length is 14 residues. Germline assignment: CDR1 MNHEY and CDR2 SVGAGI.

The V call is TRBV4-2, the J call TRBJ2-7; 15 nucleotides match TRBD2. This CDR3 spans 17 amino acids. Per germline, CDR1 LGHNA and CDR2 YNFKEQ. J gave up 6 bases and V 4 bases, and 10 bases lay outside the gene matches. CDR3 loop: CASSLGTSGGPGAEQYF. As DNA, the CDR3 is TGTGCCAGCAGCCTAGGGACTAGCGGGGGGCCGGGGGCCGAGCAGTACTTC.

The chain joins TRBV6-1 to TRBJ2-7; 12 bases are shared with TRBD2. J gave up 4 bases and V 6 bases, and 7 bases lay outside the gene matches. The CDR3 sequence is 15 residues long. Germline CDR1 is MNHNS and CDR2 is SASEGT. The CDR3 region is CASSPGLAGSYEQYF. DNA of the CDR3: TGTGCCAGCAGCCCTGGACTAGCGGGGTCATACGAGCAGTACTTC.

CDR3 loop: CASSLRRDRNNEKLFF. The CDR3 DNA is TGTGCCAGCAGCTTAAGAAGGGACAGGAATAATGAAAAACTGTTTTTT. The V call is TRBV7-9, the J call TRBJ1-4, with 8 bases matching TRBD1. Trimming took 2 bases from V and 4 from J; bases not matched to a gene: 6. Germline V gene lookup returns CDR1 SEHNR and CDR2 FQNEAQ (reference sequence). CDR3 length: 16 amino acids.

V and J are TRBV6-5 and TRBJ2-2; TRBD2 is a possible D gene (6 bases). The CDR3 extends over 15 amino acids. Germline V CDR1 and CDR2: MNHEY, SVGAGI. V lost 2 bases, J lost 4 bases, and 11 bases lay in between. As DNA, the CDR3 is TGTGCCAGCAGTTACGAGGGAGGTTTCACCGGGGAGCTGTTTTTT. This gives the protein CASSYEGGFTGELFF.

The V gene is TRBV5-1, the J gene TRBJ2-5, with a weak D call TRBD1 (5 bases). The J call may be incorrect, as the DNA end agrees better with TRBJ2-7. CDR1 SGHRS and CDR2 YFSETQ come from the germline V gene. The CDR3 is 13 residues long. CDR3: CASSSMSGYEQYF. The CDR3 nucleotides read TGCGCCAGCAGCTCTATGTCAGGGTACGAGCAGTACTTC.

The V and J genes are TRBV27 and TRBJ2-2; 9 positions agree with TRBD2. V gave up 2 bases and J gave up 5 bases; unmatched junction bases: 0. The CDR3 length is 14 residues. Germline loops: CDR1 MNHEY, CDR2 SMNVEV (reference sequence). The CDR3 loop is CASSLSGRTGELFF. For the CDR3, the DNA is TGTGCCAGCAGTTTAAGCGGGAGGACCGGGGAGCTGTTTTTT.

The chain combines TRBV7-9 with TRBJ2-1; the match to TRBD2 covers 9 bases. Germline V lookup: CDR1 SEHNR, CDR2 FQNEAQ (reference sequence). The CDR3 extends over 15 amino acids. The V and J ends lost 3 bases and 6 bases, in that order; junction bases with no gene match: 6. The CDR3 spells CASSFLAGSLNEQFF. The CDR3 DNA reads as TGTGCCAGCAGCTTCCTAGCGGGGAGTCTCAATGAGCAGTTCTTC.

The chain carries TRBV6-1 and TRBJ2-5; D uncertain. V dropped 6 bases and J dropped 2 bases, with 13 bases sitting between them. Germline loops: CDR1 MNHNS, CDR2 SASEGT. CDR3 length equals 14 residues. This CDR3 is CASSPVAGQETQYF. The CDR3, as DNA: TGTGCCAGCAGCCCCGTGGCAGGTCAAGAGACCCAGTACTTC.

DNA for the CDR3: TGTGCCAGCACGGGCTCCTTGGCTGGAGGTGGCTACACCTTC. The encoded protein is CASTGSLAGGGYTF. This chain links TRBV28 with TRBJ1-2; D is unresolved. Trimming took 7 bases from V and 7 from J, leaving 19 bases between them. Germline V gives CDR1 MDHEN, CDR2 SYDVKM. This CDR3 is built from 14 residues.

V gene TRBV7-6 combines with J gene TRBJ2-3; 7 nucleotides agree with TRBD1. The length of the CDR3 is 15 residues. CDR1 SGHVS and CDR2 FNYEAQ come from the germline V gene. V lost 6 bases and J lost 3; bases outside the gene matches: 9. The CDR3 region is CASRHTGDLTDTQYF. Written as DNA, the CDR3 is TGTGCCAGCAGACACACAGGGGATCTAACAGATACGCAGTATTTT.

The chain employs TRBV5-1 and TRBJ1-3, with a weak D call TRBD1 (6 bases). Trimming took off 4 bases at V and 1 base at J, with 12 bases between the two ends. The CDR3 covers 15 residues. Germline V CDR1 and CDR2: SGHRS, YFSETQ. The CDR3 DNA follows: TGCGCCAGCAGCGCAACAGGGCAATCTGGAAACACCATATATTTT. It codes for CASSATGQSGNTIYF. The full variable domain, rest sourced from reference TRBV5-1 and TRBJ1-3, is KAGVTQTPRYLIKTRGQQVTLSCSPISGHRSVSWYQQTPGQGLQFLFEYFSETQRNKGNFPGRFSGRQFSNSRSEMNVSTLELGDSALYLCASSATGQSGNTIYFGEGSWLTVV.

The V and J genes are TRBV7-6 and TRBJ2-7; TRBD2 might be the D (8 bases). From germline, CDR1 is SGHVS and CDR2 FNYEAQ. The V end was cut by 3 bases, the J end by 5 bases, with 14 bases between. This CDR3 is built from 14 residues. CDR3 protein: CASSFGGGTDEQYF. The CDR3 DNA reads TGTGCCAGCAGCTTCGGGGGGGGGACAGACGAGCAGTACTTC.

This clone appeared once. V and J are TRBV9 and TRBJ2-7; 9 bases map to TRBD1. The CDR3 has 16 amino acids. V gave up 3 bases and J gave up 5 bases; unmatched junction bases: 12. The germline CDR1 and CDR2 sequences are SGDLS and YYNGEE. The CDR3 DNA follows: TGTGCCAGCAGCGCCCGGTCACAGGGGGCCCCCCACGAGCAGTACTTC. It codes for CASSARSQGAPHEQYF.

The J gene is TRBJ2-1, the V gene TRBV9; TRBD2 might be the D (6 bases). Germline V CDR1 and CDR2: SGDLS, YYNGEE. The CDR3 contains 16 residues. With 4 bases removed from V and 9 bases from J, the gap between germline ends came to 23 bases. CDR3 nucleotides: TGTGCCAGCAGCACCCGAGGAGGACTACCCAGTAGTGAGCAGTTCTTC. It translates to CASSTRGGLPSSEQFF.